The clone carrying this T cell receptor beta chain appeared many times. Its specificity is unknown. TCR beta CDR3 region amplification was performed from RNA transcripts. The HTBI primer set served for first-round RT-PCR of the TCR CDR3. TCRdb independently ran MiXCR on the multiplex PCR reads; one entry per CDR3 protein. The sample has about 410,000 distinct CDR3 sequences; approximately 14% are singletons. The sample originates from a study of T cells in Graves' hyperthyroidism and ophthalmopathy. General study points: Most clonotypes expanded in thyroid above 0.001 were likewise present in blood.

This clonotype was obtained from a man aged 18 to 30 with Graves' ophthalmopathy. The sequencing input was blood.

The CDR3 here is CASSQVGYRDNEQFF. The CDR3 DNA sequence: TGTGCCAGCAGCCAAGTAGGGTATCGGGACAATGAGCAGTTCTTC. The chain links TRBV3-1 to TRBJ2-1, with D unclear. From germline, CDR1 is LGHDT and CDR2 YNNKEL (reference sequence). The CDR3 is 15 residues long. V lost 1 base and J 5 bases, leaving 12 bases between the germline ends.